The entry below gives a single TCR beta chain sequence along with its context. Its cognate antigen is unknown. The source of the sample is a study of PD-1 blockade in classical Hodgkin lymphoma. Study results and caveats: When nivolumab was started under 1 year after ASCT, patients were excluded. Researchers reported that CD4+ TCR diversity, though not CD8+, rose significantly by C4D1. The origin of the repertoire differences remains undefined, with disease activity or prior therapy as possible causes. Patients newly diagnosed and complete responders had comparable baseline diversity.

Trimming took 4 bases from V and 1 from J; bases not matched to a gene: 4. Germline V gives CDR1 SGHRS, CDR2 YFSETQ. The CDR3 covers 14 residues. No patient escaped relapse after autologous stem cell transplantation, and brentuximab vedotin exposure varied. Generated by immunoSEQ multiplex PCR, the TCRdb table keeps only in-frame clones and is missing some. The sample lists over 25,000 clones, just over 85% occurring once. The V call is TRBV5-1, the J call TRBJ1-1; TRBD1 matches 7 bases. The receptor comes from a human donor with classical Hodgkin lymphoma. This specimen consisted of peripheral blood mononuclear cells (PBMCs), obtained at baseline. CDR3 DNA: TGCGCCAGCAGCCTACAGGGGCGGAACACTGAAGCTTTCTTT. Translation: CASSLQGRNTEAFF.